This passage covers 23 T cell receptor beta chains from one sample sequenced in a study of blood T cell repertoires in COVID-19. TCRdb keeps only in-frame clones here, not all; method: immunoSEQ multiplex PCR. The table shows 300,000 to 400,000 clones, with around four fifths occurring only once. Material for sequencing was peripheral blood. The receptors originated from a man under 40 with active or convalescent COVID-19.

The chain recombines TRBV14 with TRBJ1-1; 8 positions match TRBD1. V dropped 4 bases and J dropped 8; count of bases not matched to a gene: 6. The CDR3 covers 13 residues. CDR1 is SGHDN, CDR2 FVKESK, per germline. The CDR3, as DNA: TGTGCCAGCAGCCCCCAGGGGGCGAGGGAAGCTTTCTTT. This encodes CASSPQGAREAFF.

The CDR3 protein is CASSLGREFNEQFF. The CDR3 region has the DNA TGTGCCAGCAGTTTAGGGCGGGAGTTCAATGAGCAGTTCTTC. The chain uses TRBV28 and TRBJ2-1; 7 bases match TRBD2. Germline values: CDR1 MDHEN, CDR2 SYDVKM. The V gene end was trimmed by 2 bases and the J gene end by 6 bases; junction bases not matched to a gene: 4. This CDR3 comprises 14 residues. Full variable domain (missing parts from reference TRBV28 and TRBJ2-1): DVKVTQSSRYLVKRTGEKVFLECVQDMDHENMFWYRQDPGLGLRLIYFSYDVKMKEKGDIPEGYSVSREKKERFSLILESASTNQTSMYLCASSLGREFNEQFFGPGTRLTVL.

The chain joins TRBV20-1 to TRBJ2-1; D unclear. The V and J ends lost 3 bases and 7 bases respectively, with 25 bases between them. The CDR3 runs 17 residues. The germline CDR1 and CDR2 sequences are DFQATT and SNEGSKA (reference sequence). The CDR3 region has the DNA TGCAGTGCTAGTGGTTTACGCGGAAGTCACTTGGGTAATGAGCAGTTCTTC. Amino acids: CSASGLRGSHLGNEQFF.

The genes are TRBV25-1 and TRBJ2-2; no clear D gene. V was clipped by 6 bases and J by 9 bases, with 8 bases between them. The germline V gene encodes CDR1 MGHDK and CDR2 SYGVNS. The CDR3 has 11 residues. CDR3 amino acids: CASSAKWELFF. CDR3 nucleotides: TGTGCCAGCAGCGCGAAATGGGAGCTGTTTTTT.

This chain links TRBV7-2 with TRBJ2-2, with D possibly TRBD2 on 6 matching bases. Germline V gene lookup returns CDR1 SGHTA and CDR2 FQGNSA. The CDR3 loop spans 15 amino acids. V lost 4 bases and J 2 bases, leaving 11 bases between the germline ends. The CDR3 here is CASSSYSGNTGELFF. The CDR3 coding sequence is TGTGCCAGCAGCTCCTATAGCGGTAACACCGGGGAGCTGTTTTTT.

The rearrangement links TRBV7-2 to TRBJ2-1; 14 positions agree with TRBD2. This CDR3 region has 18 residues. V lost 5 bases and J lost 4; bases outside the gene matches: 10. Germline CDR1 reads SGHTA; CDR2 reads FQGNSA. CDR3 in DNA: TGTGCCAGCAGCCCCAACCGACTAGCGGGAGGGACTTACAATGAGCAGTTCTTC. It yields the protein CASSPNRLAGGTYNEQFF.

The V and J genes are TRBV19 and TRBJ1-1, with 7 bases matching TRBD1. The V and J ends lost 6 bases and 8 bases, in that order; junction bases with no gene match: 12. CDR3 length: 14 residues. Germline V gene data show CDR1 as LNHDA and CDR2 as SQIVND (reference sequence). The CDR3 sequence is CASSLQGRGEEAFF. The CDR3 coding sequence is TGTGCCAGTAGCTTACAGGGGCGGGGAGAAGAAGCTTTCTTT.

This chain uses TRBV3-1 (or the pseudogene TRBV3-2) with TRBJ2-7, with 8 bases fitting TRBD1. CDR1 and CDR2 (germline): LGHDT, YNNKEL (reference sequence). J was trimmed by 6 bases and V by 4 bases; bases with no gene match: 2. This CDR3 comprises 12 residues. The CDR3 sequence is CASSLGTGEQYF. For the CDR3, the DNA is TGTGCCAGCAGCCTAGGGACAGGCGAGCAGTACTTC.

This chain links TRBV15 with TRBJ2-3; 7 bases are shared with TRBD2. This CDR3 comprises 15 residues. The trim removed 3 bases at V and 0 bases at J, leaving 3 bases unmatched. The germline gives CDR1 LNHNV, CDR2 YYDKDF (reference sequence). CDR3 residues: CATSRSLASTDTQYF. The CDR3, as DNA: TGTGCCACCAGCAGGTCACTAGCGAGCACAGATACGCAGTATTTT.

V usage is TRBV6-5 and J usage is TRBJ1-3, with TRBD1 as a possible D gene (5 bases). The germline V gene has CDR1 MNHEY and CDR2 SVGAGI. Trimming shortened V by 5 bases and J by 4 bases, and 12 bases separated the two germline ends. This CDR3 is built from 14 residues. CDR3: CASSTGEGGNTIYF. Here the CDR3 DNA reads TGTGCCAGCAGTACGGGGGAAGGAGGAAACACCATATATTTT.

This chain connects TRBV28 to TRBJ2-2, with TRBD2 as a possible D gene (6 bases). The CDR3 totals 14 residues. Germline CDR1 reads MDHEN; CDR2 reads SYDVKM. The germline V and J ends were trimmed by 3 bases and 1 base, with 6 bases remaining between them. The CDR3 reads CASSLGGNTGELFF. DNA of the CDR3: TGTGCCAGCAGTTTGGGGGGGAACACCGGGGAGCTGTTTTTT.

This chain joins TRBV11-1 and TRBJ2-7; possibly TRBD2 for D (6 bases). With 3 bases removed from V and 2 bases from J, the gap between germline ends came to 11 bases. This CDR3 is 14 amino acids long. The germline V gene has CDR1 SGHAT and CDR2 FQDESV (reference sequence). CDR3 in amino acids: CASSFGGATYEQYF. The DNA for the CDR3 is TGTGCCAGCAGCTTTGGAGGGGCAACCTACGAGCAGTACTTC.

This clone was observed many times. The chain uses TRBV18 and TRBJ2-7; the D gene is possibly TRBD2 (6 bases). The CDR3 consists of 17 residues. Trimming took 4 bases from V and 2 from J, leaving 21 bases between them. CDR1 is KGHSH, CDR2 LQKENI, per germline. The CDR3, as DNA: TGTGCCAGCTCACGGGTCGTTCGACTAGGACGGACCTACGAGCAGTACTTC. This translates into CASSRVVRLGRTYEQYF.

This chain links TRBV19 with TRBJ2-2; 7 bases are a match to TRBD2. Trimming removed 2 bases from V and 6 bases from J; junction bases left unmatched: 15. The germline CDR1 and CDR2 sequences are LNHDA and SQIVND (reference sequence). The CDR3 contains 18 residues. CDR3 in DNA: TGTGCCAGTAGTATATCGGGCTTAGCGGGCCGGTGGTCCGGGGAGCTGTTTTTT. This encodes CASSISGLAGRWSGELFF.

The genes are TRBV7-8 and TRBJ1-1; the D is unclear. Germline V gene data show CDR1 as SGHVS and CDR2 as FQNEAQ. V dropped 1 base and J dropped 8 bases, with 8 bases sitting between them. This CDR3 region has 12 residues. The CDR3 DNA sequence: TGTGCCAGCAGCTTAGGTCTCGGGGAAGCTTTCTTT. Its protein is CASSLGLGEAFF.

V is TRBV19 and J is TRBJ2-7; D might be TRBD1 (5 bases). V shed 2 bases and J shed 1 base, with 12 bases lying between them. The CDR3 loop spans 15 amino acids. The germline V gene encodes CDR1 LNHDA and CDR2 SQIVND (reference sequence). CDR3 bases: TGTGCCAGTAGTATAATTATATCAGGGTCCTACGAGCAGTACTTC. Protein sequence: CASSIIISGSYEQYF.

The chain carries TRBV7-9 and TRBJ1-2, with 7 bases lining up with TRBD1. The length of the CDR3 is 18 residues. Trimming at V came to 5 bases and at J to 0 bases, leaving 15 bases not matched to a gene. Germline V gene sequence: CDR1 SEHNR, CDR2 FQNEAQ (reference sequence). The CDR3 DNA follows: TGTGCCAGCAGCCCTCGGTTAGGGACAGCTCGAGCTAACTATGGCTACACCTTC. Translated: CASSPRLGTARANYGYTF.

The sample holds a few counts of this clone. The chain is built from TRBV11-3 and TRBJ2-4; 7 bases are a match to TRBD1. This CDR3 has 16 amino acids. The V gene end was trimmed by 5 bases and the J gene end by 2 bases; junction bases not matched to a gene: 9. Germline CDR1 reads SGHNT; CDR2 reads YENEEA. This CDR3 reads CASSVEAGGSKNIQYF. The CDR3 DNA follows: TGTGCCAGCAGCGTCGAGGCAGGGGGTTCCAAAAACATTCAGTACTTC.

The V and J genes are TRBV5-4 and TRBJ1-2; 9 bases are a match to TRBD1. The V segment lost 4 bases and the J segment 5 bases; nucleotides outside the gene matches: 9. Germline CDR1 SGHNT, CDR2 YYREEE (reference sequence). The CDR3 contains 15 residues. CDR3 nucleotides: TGTGCCAGCAGCGTGTTACAGGGGGCGCGGTATGGCTACACCTTC. Translating gives CASSVLQGARYGYTF.

The rearrangement uses TRBV7-6 and TRBJ1-1; tentative D call: TRBD1 (6 bases). This CDR3 contains 18 residues. CDR1 is SGHVS and CDR2 is FNYEAQ in the germline V gene. Trimming cost V 4 bases and J 0 bases, with 21 bases left between them. In nucleotides, the CDR3 is TGTGCCAGCAGCTCCTTAGGGTGGTCAGGGGTGATGAACACTGAAGCTTTCTTT. Its protein is CASSSLGWSGVMNTEAFF.

V usage is TRBV19 and J usage is TRBJ1-3; possibly TRBD1 for D (5 bases). Germline V lookup: CDR1 LNHDA, CDR2 SQIVND (reference sequence). There are 14 residues in the CDR3. V lost 3 bases to trimming and J lost 8 bases, with 14 bases between them. CDR3 DNA sequence: TGTGCCAGTAGTATCGCCGTCGGGGGATACACCATATATTTT. This codes for CASSIAVGGYTIYF.

This sequence joins TRBV30 and TRBJ2-3; TRBD1 matches at 9 bases. CDR1 is GTSNPN, CDR2 SVGIG, per germline (reference sequence). This CDR3 is built from 15 residues. Losses at the gene ends were 7 bases for V and 6 bases for J; bases not matched to a gene: 14. The chain's CDR3 is CAYTTGTGTYDTQYF. CDR3 sequence (DNA): TGTGCCTACACCACCGGGACAGGGACATATGATACGCAGTATTTT. Filled out from reference TRBV30 and TRBJ2-3, the complete variable domain reads SQTIHQWPATLVQPVGSPLSLECTVEGTSNPNLYWYRQAAGRGLQLLFYSVGIGQISSEVPQNLSASRPQDRQFILSSKKLLLSDSGFYLCAYTTGTGTYDTQYFGPGTRLTVL.

The chain links TRBV7-8 to TRBJ1-6; no reliable D call. Trimming left V 4 bases short and J 7 bases short, with 14 bases between. Germline-derived CDR1 and CDR2 are SGHVS and FQNEAQ. The CDR3 sequence is 15 residues long. The CDR3, as DNA: TGTGCCAGCAGCTCGGTAGCCCTGGCGAATTCACCCCTCCACTTT. Protein: CASSSVALANSPLHF.